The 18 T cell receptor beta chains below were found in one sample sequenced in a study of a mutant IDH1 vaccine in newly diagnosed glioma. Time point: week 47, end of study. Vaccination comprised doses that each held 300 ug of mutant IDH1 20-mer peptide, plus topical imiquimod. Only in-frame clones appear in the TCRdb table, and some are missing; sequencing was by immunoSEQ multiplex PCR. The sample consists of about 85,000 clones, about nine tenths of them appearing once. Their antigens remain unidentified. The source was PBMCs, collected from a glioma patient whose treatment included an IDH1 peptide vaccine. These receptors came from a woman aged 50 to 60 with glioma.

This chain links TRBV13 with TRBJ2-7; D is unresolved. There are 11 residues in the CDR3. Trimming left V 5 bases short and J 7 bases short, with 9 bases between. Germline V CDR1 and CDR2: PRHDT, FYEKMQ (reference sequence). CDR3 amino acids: CASSASGEQYF. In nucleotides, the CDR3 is TGTGCCAGCAGCGCCAGTGGGGAGCAGTACTTC.

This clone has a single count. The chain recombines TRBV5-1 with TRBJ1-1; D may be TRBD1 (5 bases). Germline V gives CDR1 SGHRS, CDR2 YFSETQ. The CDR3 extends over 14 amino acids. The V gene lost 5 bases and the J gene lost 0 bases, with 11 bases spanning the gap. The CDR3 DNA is TGCGCCAGCAGGAACCGGGGCATGAACACTGAAGCTTTCTTT. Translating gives CASRNRGMNTEAFF.

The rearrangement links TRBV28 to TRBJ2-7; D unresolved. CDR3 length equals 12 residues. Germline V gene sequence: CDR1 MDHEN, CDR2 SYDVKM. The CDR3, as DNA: TGTGCGACCAGGTCACGATCCTACGAGCAGTACTTC. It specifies CATRSRSYEQYF.

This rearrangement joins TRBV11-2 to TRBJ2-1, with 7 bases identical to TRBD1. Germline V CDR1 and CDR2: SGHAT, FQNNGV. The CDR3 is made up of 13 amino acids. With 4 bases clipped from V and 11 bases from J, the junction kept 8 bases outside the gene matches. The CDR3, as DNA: TGTGCCAGCAGCTCTCATCAGGGGGTTAAGCAGTTCTTC. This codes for CASSSHQGVKQFF.

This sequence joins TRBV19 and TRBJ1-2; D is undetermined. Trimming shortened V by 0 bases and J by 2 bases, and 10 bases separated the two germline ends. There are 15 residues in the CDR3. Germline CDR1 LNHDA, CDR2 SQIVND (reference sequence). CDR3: CASSIDSIMNYGYTF. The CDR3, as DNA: TGTGCCAGTAGTATAGATTCGATTATGAACTATGGCTACACCTTC.

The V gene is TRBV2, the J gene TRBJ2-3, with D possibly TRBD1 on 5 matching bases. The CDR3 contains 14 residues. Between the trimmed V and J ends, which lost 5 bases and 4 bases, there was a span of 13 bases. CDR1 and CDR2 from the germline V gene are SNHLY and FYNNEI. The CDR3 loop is CASSWLTAPDTQYF. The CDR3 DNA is TGTGCCAGCAGTTGGTTGACAGCCCCAGATACGCAGTATTTT.

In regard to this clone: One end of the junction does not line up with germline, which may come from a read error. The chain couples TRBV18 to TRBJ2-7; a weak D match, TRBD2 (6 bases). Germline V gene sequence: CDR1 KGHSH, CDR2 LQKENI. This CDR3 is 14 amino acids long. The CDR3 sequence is CASSAPWDFYEQYF. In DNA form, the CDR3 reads TGTGCCAGCTCAGCACCGTGGGACTTCTACGAGCAGTACTTC.

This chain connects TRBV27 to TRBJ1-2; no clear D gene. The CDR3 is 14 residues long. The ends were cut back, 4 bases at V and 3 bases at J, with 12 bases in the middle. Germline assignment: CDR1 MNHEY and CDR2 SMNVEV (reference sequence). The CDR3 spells CASSSGGSDYGYTF. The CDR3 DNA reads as TGTGCCAGCAGTTCCGGAGGCTCCGACTATGGCTACACCTTC.

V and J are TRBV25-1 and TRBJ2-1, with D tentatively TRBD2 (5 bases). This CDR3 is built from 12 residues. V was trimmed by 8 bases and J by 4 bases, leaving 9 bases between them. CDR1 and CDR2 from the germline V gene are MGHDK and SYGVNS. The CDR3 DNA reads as TGTGCCAGCGGGAGAGCTTACAATGAGCAGTTCTTC. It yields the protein CASGRAYNEQFF.

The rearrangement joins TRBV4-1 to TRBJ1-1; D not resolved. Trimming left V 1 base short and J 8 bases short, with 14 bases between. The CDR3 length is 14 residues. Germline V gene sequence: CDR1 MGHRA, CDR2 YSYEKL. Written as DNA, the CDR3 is TGCGCCAGCAGCCAAGGGGGAGTAGGTTCCGAAGCTTTCTTT. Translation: CASSQGGVGSEAFF.

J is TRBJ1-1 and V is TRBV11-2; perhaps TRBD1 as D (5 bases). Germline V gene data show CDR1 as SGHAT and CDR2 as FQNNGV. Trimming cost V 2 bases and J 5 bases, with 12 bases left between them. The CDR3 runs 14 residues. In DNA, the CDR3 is TGTGCCAGCAGCTTAATCGGGGCGAGGACTGAAGCTTTCTTT. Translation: CASSLIGARTEAFF.

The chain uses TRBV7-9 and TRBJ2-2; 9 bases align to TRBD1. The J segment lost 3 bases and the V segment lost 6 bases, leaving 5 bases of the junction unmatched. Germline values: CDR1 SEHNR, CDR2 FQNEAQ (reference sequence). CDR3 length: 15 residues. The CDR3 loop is CASSLDRGYTGELFF. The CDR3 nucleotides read TGTGCCAGCAGTCTGGACAGGGGCTACACCGGGGAGCTGTTTTTT. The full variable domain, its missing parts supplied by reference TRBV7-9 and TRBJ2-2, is DTGVSQNPRHKITKRGQNVTFRCDPISEHNRLYWYRQTLGQGPEFLTYFQNEAQLEKSRLLSDRFSAERPKGSFSTLEIQRTEQGDSAMYLCASSLDRGYTGELFFGEGSRLTVL.

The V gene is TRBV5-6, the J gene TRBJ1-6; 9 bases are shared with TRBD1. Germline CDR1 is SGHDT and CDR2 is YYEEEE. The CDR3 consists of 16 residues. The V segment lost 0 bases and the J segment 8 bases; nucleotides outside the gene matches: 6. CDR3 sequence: CASSLGQGTGYSPLHF. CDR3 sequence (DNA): TGTGCCAGCAGCTTGGGACAAGGGACAGGGTATTCACCCCTCCACTTT. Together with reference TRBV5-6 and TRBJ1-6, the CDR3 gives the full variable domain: DAGVTQSPTHLIKTRGQQVTLRCSPKSGHDTVSWYQQALGQGPQFIFQYYEEEERQRGNFPDRFSGHQFPNYSSELNVNALLLGDSALYLCASSLGQGTGYSPLHFGNGTRLTVT.

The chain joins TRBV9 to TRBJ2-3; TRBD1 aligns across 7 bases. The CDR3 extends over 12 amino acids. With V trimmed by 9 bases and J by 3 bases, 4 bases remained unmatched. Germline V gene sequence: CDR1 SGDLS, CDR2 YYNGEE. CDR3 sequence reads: CATGRGTDTQYF. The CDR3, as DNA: TGTGCCACCGGCAGGGGGACAGATACGCAGTATTTT.

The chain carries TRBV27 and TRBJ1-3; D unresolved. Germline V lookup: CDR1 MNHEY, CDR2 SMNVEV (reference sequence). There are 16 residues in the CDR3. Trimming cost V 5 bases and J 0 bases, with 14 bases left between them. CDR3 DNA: TGTGCCAGCAGTCGCTCCGGGCCGGACTCTGGAAACACCATATATTTT. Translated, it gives CASSRSGPDSGNTIYF.

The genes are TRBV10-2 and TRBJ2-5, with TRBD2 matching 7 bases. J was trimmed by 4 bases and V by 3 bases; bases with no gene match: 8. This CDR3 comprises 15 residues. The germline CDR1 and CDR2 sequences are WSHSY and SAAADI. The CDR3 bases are TGCGCCAGCAGTGACGCCGACCGCGGGGGAGAGACCCAGTACTTC. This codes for CASSDADRGGETQYF.

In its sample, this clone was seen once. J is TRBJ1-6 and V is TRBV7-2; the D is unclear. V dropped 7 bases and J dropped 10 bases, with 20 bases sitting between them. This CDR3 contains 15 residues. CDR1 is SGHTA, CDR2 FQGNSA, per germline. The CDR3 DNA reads TGTGCCAGCAACCCTGGAGCATCAGCCTGGTCACCCCTCCACTTT. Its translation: CASNPGASAWSPLHF.

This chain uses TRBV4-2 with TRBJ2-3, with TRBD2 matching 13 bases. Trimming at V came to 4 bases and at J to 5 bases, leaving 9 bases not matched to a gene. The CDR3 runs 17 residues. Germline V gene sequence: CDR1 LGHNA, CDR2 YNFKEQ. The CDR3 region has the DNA TGTGCCAGCAGCCCTCGGACTAGCGGGAGTGAATTAGATACGCAGTATTTT. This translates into CASSPRTSGSELDTQYF.